This TCR beta chain was captured by sequencing in a study of shared clonotypes between healthy human individuals. Findings and caveats of the study: A small donor pool kept down the genetic and exposure-history diversity that was represented. Naive subsets generally had larger estimated richness than memory subsets. Only blood underwent sampling, and tissue repertoires likely differ.

This CDR3 contains 14 residues. V lost 6 bases to trimming and J lost 4 bases; unmatched junction nucleotides: 7. The germline V gene has CDR1 KGHSH and CDR2 LQKENI. Replicate sorted-subset PCRs were loaded with around 220 ng DNA, roughly 33,000 T cell genomes. Clones were read by immunoSEQ multiplex PCR, and TCRdb kept only the in-frame ones, dropping some. The repertoire holds some 2.1 million clones, with about 95% as singletons. Concerning this clone: The antigen remains undetermined.

The naive CD8 population came from CD45RO-negative cells selected for CCR7, without terminally differentiated effector memory CD45RA+ cells. This TCR came from a man between 18 and 35 years old in good health. The specimen was naive CD8+ T cells sorted from blood. This chain uses TRBV18 with TRBJ1-2; 8 bases match TRBD1. This CDR3 is CASSPDRAGYGYTF. CDR3 nucleotide sequence: TGTGCCAGCTCTCCGGACAGGGCGGGCTATGGCTACACCTTC. Looking up the rest from reference TRBV18 and TRBJ1-2 gives the full variable domain: NAGVMQNPRHLVRRRGQEARLRCSPMKGHSHVYWYRQLPEEGLKFMVYLQKENIIDESGMPKERFSAEFPKEGPSILRIQQVVRGDSAAYFCASSPDRAGYGYTFGSGTRLTVV.